This T cell receptor beta chain was sequenced in a study of graft-versus-host responses after intestinal transplantation. About the research overall: Multivisceral, liver-intestinal, or isolated intestinal transplants were given to recipients. Anti-thymocyte globulin served as induction for all recipients, who then took tacrolimus and steroids for two to three years.

The CDR3 sequence is 16 residues long. Deletions cut 10 bases from V and 2 bases from J, with 21 bases between. Per the germline V gene, CDR1 is SGHDN and CDR2 is FVKESK. Clones were read by immunoSEQ multiplex PCR, and TCRdb kept only the in-frame ones, dropping some. The sample lists about 43,000 clones; about 95% were seen once. On this clone itself: As yet, its antigen is unknown.

General study findings and limits: GvH clones surfaced in recipient marrow, some emerging earlier in ileum or blood. Declining HvG levels early post-transplant were linked to peak circulating GvH clone levels.

The chain uses TRBV14 and TRBJ1-5; D is undetermined. This clonotype was obtained from a human patient who received an intestinal transplant, so some T cells may come from the graft donor. Source: PBMCs, taken around 330 days after intestinal transplant. The CDR3 here is CATLGCSLRGNQPQHF. The CDR3 DNA reads TGTGCCACCCTAGGTTGTTCCTTGCGGGGCAATCAGCCCCAGCATTTT.